This TCR beta chain was profiled in a study of cytomegalovirus exposure and HLA in healthy donors. Study conclusions and caveats: Listed as cytomegalovirus-associated were 150 or so TCR beta chains. As confirmed in vitro, three CMV-associated chains were specific for CMV antigens. The finding came from a later analysis; first-cohort TCR clusters tended to co-occur in the approximately 120 validation repertoires.

The CDR3 has 14 amino acids. Trimming shortened V by 0 bases and J by 3 bases, and 8 bases separated the two germline ends. Germline assignment: CDR1 MNHEY and CDR2 SVGAGI. The data were produced by immunoSEQ multiplex PCR, yet TCRdb's version contains in-frame clones alone and is incomplete. There are some 140,000 clones in the sample; almost 85% occur only once, and approximately 30% lies in the top ten. Points on this clone: No antigen is known for it.

Input material: PBMCs. This clonotype was sampled from a man aged 25 to 40 in good health and CMV-seropositive. The chain couples TRBV6-5 to TRBJ1-1; TRBD1 might be the D (5 bases). CDR3 DNA: TGTGCCAGCAGTTACTCGAGCAGGGACACTGAAGCTTTCTTT. It specifies CASSYSSRDTEAFF.